This T cell receptor (beta chain) was observed in a study of blood T cell repertoires in COVID-19. The CDR3 sequence is 16 residues long. J lost 6 bases, V lost 0 bases, and 8 bases had no gene match. The germline V gene encodes CDR1 SGHDT and CDR2 YYEEEE. Clones were sequenced by immunoSEQ multiplex PCR, and TCRdb holds only the in-frame ones, with some missing. This table has about 230,000 clones, about four fifths appearing once. The chain is built from TRBV5-6 and TRBJ2-1, with 8 bases identical to TRBD1. The receptor's source is an elderly man with acute or convalescent COVID-19. The sequenced material came from peripheral blood. CDR3 in amino acids: CASSLEARGTGNEQFF. The CDR3 bases are TGTGCCAGCAGCTTGGAAGCCCGGGGGACAGGCAATGAGCAGTTCTTC.